This entry lists 23 T cell receptor beta chains sequenced from one sample in a study of CXCR3-negative and CXCR3-positive naive CD8 T cells. Libraries were UMI-labeled 5' RACE TRB cDNA. Using the 5' RACE reads, TCRdb records one entry per CDR3 protein without DNA. Across more than 20,000 distinct CDR3 sequences, the top ten clones capture less than 4.5% of the sample. What was sequenced was naive CXCR3- CD8+ T cells from blood. Subset noted: CD45RO-CCR7+CD27+CD95- naive CD8+ T cells lacking CXCR3 (TNR3-). The receptors derive from a human donor in good health. Some clones in this sample may be carry-over from other donors' samples.

This chain uses TRBV20-1 with TRBJ1-1. The CDR3 is 13 amino acids. Per the germline V gene, CDR1 is DFQATT and CDR2 is SNEGSKA (reference sequence). The CDR3 loop is CSARGGMNTEAFF.

The chain uses TRBV29-1 and TRBJ2-7; TCRdb calls TRBD1, which cannot be checked without DNA. This CDR3 is 12 amino acids long. Germline-derived CDR1 and CDR2 are SQVTM and ANQGSEA. The CDR3 loop is CSTGQGRDEQYF.

The J gene is TRBJ2-7, the V gene TRBV28; TCRdb reports TRBD1, a call that lacks DNA to check it against. Germline loops: CDR1 MDHEN, CDR2 SYDVKM. The CDR3 runs 17 residues. CDR3 loop: CASSFRGQPPHSYEQYF. The variable domain in full, with the rest retrieved from reference TRBV28 and TRBJ2-7, is DVKVTQSSRYLVKRTGEKVFLECVQDMDHENMFWYRQDPGLGLRLIYFSYDVKMKEKGDIPEGYSVSREKKERFSLILESASTNQTSMYLCASSFRGQPPHSYEQYFGPGTRLTVT.

The V gene is TRBV29-1, the J gene TRBJ2-2; absent DNA, TCRdb's TRBD2 call cannot be checked. Germline V gene data show CDR1 as SQVTM and CDR2 as ANQGSEA. The CDR3 sequence is 13 residues long. The CDR3 loop reads CSVEDRGNGELFF.

The CDR3 reads CSARDETDNNYGYTF. The genes are TRBV20-1 and TRBJ1-2. CDR1 DFQATT and CDR2 SNEGSKA come from the germline V gene (reference sequence). This CDR3 spans 15 amino acids.

J is TRBJ1-2 and V is TRBV29-1; with no DNA, the TCRdb D assignment of TRBD1 cannot be verified. CDR3 length equals 13 residues. Germline V gene sequence: CDR1 SQVTM, CDR2 ANQGSEA. The CDR3 sequence is CSVETAANYGYTF.

Frequency places this clonotype as medium-sized. This rearrangement joins TRBV4-1 to TRBJ2-7; TCRdb reports TRBD2, a call that lacks DNA to check it against. The CDR3 spans 16 residues. Per germline, CDR1 MGHRA and CDR2 YSYEKL. CDR3 sequence reads: CASSQRGAPDSYEQYF.

The chain combines TRBV20-1 with TRBJ2-3; no DNA is available, so the TRBD1 call from TCRdb remains unchecked. The CDR3 is made up of 17 amino acids. CDR1 is DFQATT and CDR2 is SNEGSKA in the germline V gene (reference sequence). CDR3 protein: CSARDTPGQGYADTQYF.

This rearrangement joins TRBV20-1 to TRBJ2-1. CDR1 is DFQATT, CDR2 SNEGSKA, per germline (reference sequence). This CDR3 contains 13 residues. The CDR3 loop is CSARVDDYNEQFF.

This clonotype is classed as medium-sized (0.01 to 0.1%) by frequency. The rearrangement uses TRBV20-1 and TRBJ2-7; as DNA is missing, the TRBD2 call by TCRdb cannot be tested. Per germline, CDR1 DFQATT and CDR2 SNEGSKA (reference sequence). The CDR3 sequence is 17 residues long. CDR3 region: CSARDSGTSGPPYEQYF.

This chain uses TRBV20-1 with TRBJ1-1; TCRdb names TRBD1, which stays unverified in the absence of DNA. Germline V CDR1 and CDR2: DFQATT, SNEGSKA (reference sequence). This CDR3 contains 13 residues. The chain's CDR3 is CSAGDRETTEAFF.

CDR3 sequence: CASSAWGSSTDTQYF. The V call is TRBV7-2, the J call TRBJ2-3; as DNA is missing, the TRBD1 call by TCRdb cannot be tested. In germline, CDR1 is SGHTA, CDR2 FQGNSA. The CDR3 loop spans 15 amino acids.

The CDR3 sequence: CSAQRGRENGELFF. The chain recombines TRBV20-1 with TRBJ2-2; as DNA is missing, the TRBD2 call by TCRdb cannot be tested. CDR3 length: 14 amino acids. Germline lookup yields CDR1 DFQATT and CDR2 SNEGSKA (reference sequence).

The rearrangement uses TRBV29-1 and TRBJ2-7; the TRBD1 assignment by TCRdb is unverifiable without DNA. This CDR3 is built from 13 residues. The germline CDR1 and CDR2 sequences are SQVTM and ANQGSEA. The CDR3 region is CSVGLQGVGEQYF.

This chain joins TRBV7-2 and TRBJ1-3. Germline CDR1 and CDR2: SGHTA and FQGNSA. The CDR3 has 15 amino acids. CDR3 sequence reads: CASSQGPSYGNTIYF.

This clonotype is medium-sized by frequency. The chain combines TRBV7-8 with TRBJ1-2; TCRdb proposes TRBD1, but this gene call is untestable without DNA. CDR1 and CDR2 (germline): SGHVS, FQNEAQ. The CDR3 has 11 residues. The chain's CDR3 is CASSLTGDYTF.

V usage is TRBV29-1 and J usage is TRBJ1-1. Per the germline V gene, CDR1 is SQVTM and CDR2 is ANQGSEA. The CDR3 sequence is 12 residues long. CDR3 sequence: CSVGTSSSEAFF.

The chain links TRBV29-1 to TRBJ2-7. Per the germline V gene, CDR1 is SQVTM and CDR2 is ANQGSEA. The CDR3 is 14 residues long. The CDR3 here is CSVEGTDTPYEQYF.

The chain employs TRBV4-2 and TRBJ1-5; TCRdb picks TRBD1, but there is no DNA to check that call. The CDR3 runs 16 residues. Germline V gives CDR1 LGHNA, CDR2 YNFKEQ. Here the CDR3 reads CASSLQGPDNVQPQHF.

This chain uses TRBV7-6 with TRBJ2-1; TCRdb lists TRBD2, though no DNA is available to test this call. This CDR3 is built from 15 residues. From germline, CDR1 is SGHVS and CDR2 FNYEAQ. The CDR3 sequence is CASSVKRGGYNEQFF.

This rearrangement joins TRBV6-6 to TRBJ2-7. The CDR3 spans 11 residues. Germline V CDR1 and CDR2: MNHNY, SVGAGI (reference sequence). The CDR3 region is CASGSSYEQYF.

The genes are TRBV6-5 and TRBJ2-3. The CDR3 runs 13 residues. Germline CDR1 and CDR2: MNHEY and SVGAGI. This CDR3 reads CASSYQVADTQYF.

V is TRBV7-7 and J is TRBJ1-1; TCRdb's D call, TRBD1, is unchecked because there is no DNA. The CDR3 loop spans 13 amino acids. The germline gives CDR1 SSHAT, CDR2 FNYEAQ (reference sequence). CDR3 sequence reads: CASSVDRGREAFF.